This record looks at one T cell receptor (beta chain) sequence and its context. Antigen: not known. This sample is drawn from a study of blood T cells in healthy people across ages. There were healthy Caucasian individuals from Russia, aged about 6 to 100, serving as donors. It was roughly 10 milliliters of peripheral blood that were drawn from each donor. The J segment lost 9 bases and the V segment lost 10 bases, leaving 24 bases of the junction unmatched. The germline CDR1 and CDR2 sequences are MGHDK and SYGVNS. CDR3 size: 16 residues. Through a sample-barcoded 5' primer and a J-beta primer mix, a second PCR was run for roughly 6 to 11 cycles. TCRdb reprocessed the 5' RACE reads with MiXCR, giving one entry per CDR3 protein. The data show more than 700,000 distinct CDR3 sequences, with about 53% seen just once and approximately 40% held by the top ten. General observations from the study: It was not possible, with unsorted PBMCs, to conclusively compare naive and antigen-experienced cells. The study found more naive CD4+ cells and higher diversity in long-lived than aged donors.

The material sequenced was blood. The receptor was derived from a man older than 75 in good health. The chain couples TRBV25-1 to TRBJ2-7; TRBD1 aligns across 7 bases. The CDR3: CAISPKYRGSEMVQYF. DNA of the CDR3: TGTGCCATCTCACCCAAATACAGGGGATCGGAGATGGTGCAGTACTTC.